This entry lists 5 T cell receptor beta chains sequenced from one sample in a study of T cell clonality in common variable immunodeficiency. Using immunoSEQ multiplex PCR, the repertoire was profiled, and TCRdb retains in-frame clones only, with some absent. Observed in the sample are tens of thousands of clones, none of them singletons. Material for sequencing was peripheral blood mononuclear cells. Receptors originate from a person between 18 and 75 years old in good health.

This clone occurred many times. Coverage ceases 3 residues before the CDR3 finishes, and the germline J gene fills in the end. This chain uses TRBV20-1 with TRBJ2-1; the match to TRBD2 covers 11 bases. V gave up 6 bases and J gave up 8 bases; unmatched junction bases: 6. From germline, CDR1 is DFQATT and CDR2 SNEGSKA (reference sequence). CDR3 length: 13 amino acids. CDR3 protein: CSAGTSGGHEQFF. The CDR3 bases that were read are TGCAGTGCAGGGACTAGCGGTGGTCATGAG.

A word on this clone: Coverage ceases 3 residues before the CDR3 finishes, and the germline J gene fills in the end. The J gene is TRBJ2-3, the V gene TRBV19; D remains ambiguous. CDR1 is LNHDA, CDR2 SQIVND, per germline (reference sequence). The CDR3 loop spans 14 amino acids. The CDR3 sequence is CASSIESVGGPQYF. Partial CDR3 DNA: TGTGCCAGTAGTATTGAATCCGTTGGTGGGCCG.

This clone was seen repeatedly, ten times or more. The read ends 3 residues shy of where the CDR3 ends; the end is completed using the germline J gene. The rearrangement uses TRBV19 and TRBJ1-4; no clear D gene. This CDR3 has 13 amino acids. V lost 5 bases, J lost 8 bases, and 12 bases lay in between. Germline V gene data show CDR1 as LNHDA and CDR2 as SQIVND (reference sequence). Partial CDR3 DNA: TGTGCCAGTAGTTCTACCCTGAGCGAAAAA. Translated: CASSSTLSEK. The full-length CDR3 reads as CASSSTLSEKLFF. Filled out from reference TRBV19 and TRBJ1-4, the complete variable domain reads DGGITQSPKYLFRKEGQNVTLSCEQNLNHDAMYWYRQDPGQGLRLIYYSQIVNDFQKGDIAEGYSVSREKKESFPLTVTSAQKNPTAFYLCASSSTLSEKLFFGSGTQLSVL.

This clone has ten or more counts. CDR3 sequence reads: CASSDYPGWPDTQYF. The CDR3 bases that were read are TGTGCCAGCAGTGACTATCCAGGGTGGCCAGATACG. The V and J genes are TRBV6-4 and TRBJ2-3; possible D gene TRBD1, 5 bases. Read coverage stops 3 residues before the CDR3 terminus; the germline J gene supplies the remainder. The germline V and J ends were trimmed by 1 base and 4 bases, with 12 bases remaining between them. This CDR3 has 15 amino acids. Germline CDR1 MRHNA, CDR2 SNTAGT.

This clone has a count of ten or more. The read comes to an end 3 residues before the CDR3 does, leaving the germline J gene to fill in the end. The chain links TRBV7-8 to TRBJ2-3, with D possibly being TRBD1 (5 bases). V was trimmed by 5 bases and J by 6 bases, leaving 15 bases between them. Germline V gene data show CDR1 as SGHVS and CDR2 as FQNEAQ. The CDR3 contains 14 residues. CDR3 region: CASSALTDTDTQYF. The CDR3 bases that were read are TGTGCCAGCAGCGCCTTGACAGACACGGATACG.